This is a list of T cell receptor beta chains from one sample in a study of T cells in Graves' hyperthyroidism and ophthalmopathy. TCRdb analysed the multiplex PCR reads with MiXCR anew, one entry per CDR3 protein. The sample lists about 510,000 distinct CDR3 sequences, 12% to 15% seen once, with 14% in the top ten. The sequenced material came from blood. These receptors were obtained from a woman in her thirties or forties with Graves' hyperthyroidism. Both conserved end residues are part of each CDR3. D genes are given only for firm matches. The size field is filled for only some rows; it gives once, few, many or a size class.

>TRBD2|NA|TRBJ2-1|TRBV7-9
TGTGCCAGCAGTCAACTAGCGGGAGGTATCAATGAGCAGTTCTTC
CASSQLAGGINEQFF
>TRBD2|many|TRBJ2-1|TRBV5-1
TGCGCCAGCAGCTTTCCCGGGACTAGCGGGGGCTCCTACAATGAGCAGTTCTTC
CASSFPGTSGGSYNEQFF
>NA|few|TRBJ1-2|TRBV27
TGTGCCAGCAGTCTCTCACCGGGAGTCTATGGCTACACCTTC
CASSLSPGVYGYTF
>NA|many|TRBJ1-1|TRBV18
TGTGCCAGCTCACCAGGGAGCACTGAAGCTTTCTTT
CASSPGSTEAFF
>NA|few|TRBJ1-4|TRBV28
TGTGCCAGCAGTTTAGGGCCAACAACTAATGAAAAACTGTTTTTT
CASSLGPTTNEKLFF
>NA|many|TRBJ2-5|TRBV20-1
TGCAGTGCCCTGAGACCCGCCGGGACAAAAGAGACCCAGTACTTC
CSALRPAGTKETQYF
>NA|many|TRBJ1-1|TRBV6-5
TGTGCCAGCAGTTACTACGTCAGGGGAACTGAAGCTTTCTTT
CASSYYVRGTEAFF
>NA|many|TRBJ1-1|TRBV20-1
TGCAGTGCTAGAAGACGGTCCGGGAACACTGAAGCTTTCTTT
CSARRRSGNTEAFF
>NA|many|TRBJ1-5|TRBV20-1
TGCAGTGCTCATCCGGGCAGCCCCCAAGAGCCCCAGCATTTT
CSAHPGSPQEPQHF
>TRBD2|few|TRBJ2-1|TRBV7-2
TGTGCCAGCAGCCGCCGGGCGGGAGGGCCCTATGAGCAGTTCTTC
CASSRRAGGPYEQFF